The 15 T cell receptor beta chains below all came from one sample that was sequenced in a study of blood T cells in healthy people across ages. A J-beta primer mix and a sample-barcoded 5' primer were used in a second PCR of about 7 to 12 cycles. TCRdb re-called the 5' RACE reads through MiXCR, storing one row per CDR3 protein. This sample has hundreds of thousands of distinct CDR3 sequences, with around 50% found just once. The specimen sequenced was blood. Source of these receptors: a middle-aged man in good health.

The chain is built from TRBV9 and TRBJ1-1; D is unresolved. This CDR3 spans 14 amino acids. Germline CDR1 reads SGDLS; CDR2 reads YYNGEE. The V and J ends lost 0 bases and 0 bases respectively, with 6 bases between them. The CDR3 protein is CASSVAVMNTEAFF. CDR3 coding DNA: TGTGCCAGCAGCGTAGCCGTGATGAACACTGAAGCTTTCTTT.

The chain recombines TRBV20-1 with TRBJ2-1, with D tentatively TRBD1 or TRBD2 (6 bases each). Germline-derived CDR1 and CDR2 are DFQATT and SNEGSKA (reference sequence). Trimming removed 2 bases from V and 7 bases from J, with 18 bases in between. This CDR3 has 15 amino acids. CDR3 loop: CSARKSGVGGNEQFF. The CDR3 DNA is TGCAGTGCTAGAAAGAGCGGAGTAGGGGGGAATGAGCAGTTCTTC.

This clonotype appeared a few times. The rearrangement links TRBV7-9 to TRBJ2-1, with 14 bases identical to TRBD2. Germline trimming cut 4 bases from V and 5 bases from J; bases unmatched to any gene: 7. The germline V gene has CDR1 SEHNR and CDR2 FQNEAQ (reference sequence). This CDR3 is 17 amino acids long. CDR3 amino acids: CASSSTSGGAKDNEQFF. Here the CDR3 DNA reads TGTGCCAGCAGCTCGACTAGCGGGGGGGCTAAGGACAATGAGCAGTTCTTC.

This chain connects TRBV20-1 to TRBJ1-4; no reliable D call. The V and J ends lost 3 bases and 7 bases respectively, with 9 bases between them. The CDR3 length is 12 residues. Germline assignment: CDR1 DFQATT and CDR2 SNEGSKA (reference sequence). The CDR3 reads CSASGRGEKLFF. CDR3 coding DNA: TGCAGTGCTAGCGGACGGGGTGAAAAACTGTTTTTT.

Remarks on this clonotype: An end of the junction differs from the germline gene, which may be a read error. This sequence joins TRBV11-2 and TRBJ2-3; 7 bases map to TRBD1. This CDR3 has 15 amino acids. Germline lookup yields CDR1 SGHAT and CDR2 FQNNGV. The CDR3 nucleotides are TGTGCCAACAGCTTTACGACAGGGTCAAGGGATACGCAGTATTTT. Protein sequence: CANSFTTGSRDTQYF.

This clonotype was counted only a few times. In DNA, the CDR3 is TGTGCCAGCAGCCAAGGAGGGTGGAGGGACCCCTACGAGCAGTACTTC. This gives the protein CASSQGGWRDPYEQYF. This sequence joins TRBV14 and TRBJ2-7; tentative D call: TRBD2 (6 bases). CDR1 is SGHDN and CDR2 is FVKESK in the germline V gene. This CDR3 region has 16 residues. Trimming removed 1 base from V and 2 bases from J, with 15 bases in between.

The chain has TRBV11-3 and TRBJ2-1; 10 nucleotides agree with TRBD2. V lost 0 bases, J lost 0 bases, and 8 bases stayed unmatched. CDR1 and CDR2 from the germline V gene are SGHNT and YENEEA. The CDR3 totals 19 residues. Written as DNA, the CDR3 is TGTGCCAGCAGCTTAGATCTGAGACTAGCGGGCAGCTCCTACAATGAGCAGTTCTTC. Translated: CASSLDLRLAGSSYNEQFF.

To note about this clonotype: Germline and junction disagree at one end, which may indicate a read error. The gene calls are TRBV27 and TRBJ1-2, with a tentative D call TRBD1 (6 bases). This CDR3 region has 14 residues. Looked up from germline, CDR1 is MNHEY and CDR2 is SMNVEV (reference sequence). The CDR3 sequence is CASSFLQGFYGCTF. For the CDR3, the DNA is TGTGCCAGCAGTTTCCTACAGGGTTTCTATGGCTGCACCTTC.

The genes are TRBV29-1 and TRBJ2-1; weak D call: TRBD2 (5 bases). Looked up from germline, CDR1 is SQVTM and CDR2 is ANQGSEA. Trimming shortened V by 3 bases and J by 5 bases, and 17 bases separated the two germline ends. The CDR3 extends over 15 amino acids. CDR3 sequence (DNA): TGCAGCGTTGAGCCCGGCGGGCGAGTGGACAATGAGCAGTTCTTC. It encodes CSVEPGGRVDNEQFF.

The chain joins TRBV12-3 or TRBV12-4 to TRBJ2-5, with D uncertain. Trimming removed 2 bases at V and 4 bases at J, with 11 bases between. The CDR3 totals 14 residues. In DNA, the CDR3 is TGTGCCAGCAGTTTATCGGCGAGTATAGAGACCCAGTACTTC. This translates into CASSLSASIETQYF.

The chain joins TRBV20-1 to TRBJ1-5; the match to TRBD1 covers 7 bases. J gave up 6 bases and V 5 bases, and 10 bases lay outside the gene matches. The CDR3 spans 14 residues. Germline V gene data show CDR1 as DFQATT and CDR2 as SNEGSKA (reference sequence). The CDR3 region has the DNA TGCAGTGCTTCACGGGACAGCCTCAGTCAGCCCCAGCATTTT. Translating gives CSASRDSLSQPQHF.

This clonotype was found once. The rearrangement joins TRBV29-1 to TRBJ2-1; D uncertain. This CDR3 is 11 amino acids long. In germline, CDR1 is SQVTM, CDR2 ANQGSEA. V gave up 4 bases and J gave up 7 bases, with 8 bases separating them. DNA of the CDR3: TGCAGCGTTGTTTTTGCGAATGAGCAGTTCTTC. Amino acid sequence: CSVVFANEQFF.

The gene calls are TRBV29-1 and TRBJ2-7; no firm D call. The CDR3 has 12 amino acids. V was trimmed by 5 bases and J by 5 bases, leaving 13 bases between them. Germline V gene data show CDR1 as SQVTM and CDR2 as ANQGSEA. The CDR3 protein is CSVRAFANEQYF. The CDR3 DNA is TGCAGCGTTCGGGCCTTCGCCAACGAGCAGTACTTC.

The gene calls are TRBV6-2 or TRBV6-3 and TRBJ2-5; possibly TRBD2 for D (5 bases). V was trimmed by 4 bases and J by 2 bases, leaving 11 bases between them. The CDR3 is 14 residues long. Looked up from germline, CDR1 is MNHEY and CDR2 is SVGEGT. DNA for the CDR3: TGTGCCAGCAGTTGTCAGGAGGTTCAAGAGACCCAGTACTTC. It codes for CASSCQEVQETQYF.

This clonotype was observed a few times. The chain joins TRBV29-1 to TRBJ2-1, with no clear D. Germline CDR1 is SQVTM and CDR2 is ANQGSEA. The length of the CDR3 is 14 residues. Trimming removed 2 bases at V and 0 bases at J, with 8 bases between. The CDR3 loop reads CSVEWRDSYNEQFF. CDR3 nucleotides: TGCAGCGTTGAATGGCGAGACTCCTACAATGAGCAGTTCTTC.